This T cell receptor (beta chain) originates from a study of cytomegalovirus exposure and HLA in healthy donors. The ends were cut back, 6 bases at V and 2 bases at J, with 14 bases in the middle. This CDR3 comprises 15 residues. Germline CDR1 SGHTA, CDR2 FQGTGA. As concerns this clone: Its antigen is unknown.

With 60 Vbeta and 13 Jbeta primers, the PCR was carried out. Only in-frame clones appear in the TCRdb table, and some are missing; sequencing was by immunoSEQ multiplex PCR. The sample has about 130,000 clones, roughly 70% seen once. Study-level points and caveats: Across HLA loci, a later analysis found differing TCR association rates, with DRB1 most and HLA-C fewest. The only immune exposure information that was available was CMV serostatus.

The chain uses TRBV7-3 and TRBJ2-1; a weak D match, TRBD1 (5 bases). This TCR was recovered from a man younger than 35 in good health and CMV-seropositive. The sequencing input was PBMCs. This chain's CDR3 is CASRPAGNAYNEQFF. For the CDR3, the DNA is TGTGCCAGCAGACCCGCAGGGAATGCCTACAATGAGCAGTTCTTC.